The rows below give T cell receptor beta chains drawn from one sample of a study of T-cell reconstitution after alpha-beta-depleted transplantation in children. TCRdb re-derived calls from the PCR reads in MiXCR, one entry per CDR3 protein. The data hold hundreds of thousands of distinct CDR3 sequences, with under 15% observed a single time. Sequences were derived from PBMCs from the stem cell graft donor, sampled from the stem cell graft. These receptors all come from a human donor who donated a stem cell graft to a child with combined immunodeficiency. The CDR3 runs from the conserved cysteine through the conserved F or W. Clone size is given for some rows only: seen once, a few or many times, or a class if the clone is expanded.

clone size: many; V gene: TRBV6-1; CDR3 length: 12; CDR3 protein: CASSFRANEQFF
clone size: many; V gene: TRBV29-1; CDR3 length: 14; CDR3 protein: CSVTAGTGWDTQYF
clone size: many; V gene: TRBV29-1; CDR3 length: 11; CDR3 protein: CSVAVSQEQYF
clone size: .; V gene: TRBV9; CDR3 length: 11; CDR3 protein: CASRARETQYF
clone size: few; V gene: TRBV29-1; CDR3 length: 14; CDR3 protein: CSVEGEGAYNEQFF
clone size: many; V gene: TRBV25-1; CDR3 length: 14; CDR3 protein: CASSERAAGGELFF
clone size: .; V gene: TRBV5-1; CDR3 length: 18; CDR3 protein: CASSLKSAGGRSSYEQYF
clone size: .; V gene: TRBV20-1; CDR3 length: 16; CDR3 protein: CSARDLQGWGPYEQYF
clone size: many; V gene: TRBV6-5; CDR3 length: 13; CDR3 protein: CASSPGSPYEQYF
clone size: many; V gene: TRBV20-1; CDR3 length: 15; CDR3 protein: CSARWARGQETEAFF
clone size: .; V gene: TRBV10-3; CDR3 length: 12; CDR3 protein: CAISPRGDTQYF
clone size: many; V gene: TRBV24-1; CDR3 length: 15; CDR3 protein: CATSDRRQEAYEQYF
clone size: .; V gene: TRBV11-2; CDR3 length: 15; CDR3 protein: CASSLGQGLIYGYTF
clone size: many; V gene: TRBV12-3/TRBV12-4; CDR3 length: 11; CDR3 protein: CASSSGNTIYF
clone size: .; V gene: TRBV9; CDR3 length: 16; CDR3 protein: CASSPRTSVFTDTQYF
clone size: .; V gene: TRBV29-1; CDR3 length: 15; CDR3 protein: CSVDGASTVGYGYTF
clone size: many; V gene: TRBV24-1; CDR3 length: 13; CDR3 protein: CATSDFAGGGYTF
clone size: .; V gene: TRBV6-1; CDR3 length: 16; CDR3 protein: CASRPQWGLGNQPQHF
clone size: .; V gene: TRBV29-1; CDR3 length: 15; CDR3 protein: CSVEASGRARDTQYF
clone size: many; V gene: TRBV20-1; CDR3 length: 17; CDR3 protein: CSAWGGLAGGPSYEQYF
clone size: many; V gene: TRBV27; CDR3 length: 14; CDR3 protein: CASKLADEGETQYF
clone size: many; V gene: TRBV7-2; CDR3 length: 15; CDR3 protein: CASSLARRGNQPQHF
clone size: .; V gene: TRBV29-1; CDR3 length: 11; CDR3 protein: CSGRGSYEQYF
clone size: many; V gene: TRBV12-3/TRBV12-4; CDR3 length: 14; CDR3 protein: CASSFQGPNTEAFF
clone size: few; V gene: TRBV12-3/TRBV12-4; CDR3 length: 13; CDR3 protein: CASARDPARTQYF
clone size: many; V gene: TRBV12-3/TRBV12-4; CDR3 length: 15; CDR3 protein: CASSLAGGPGNIQYF
clone size: many; V gene: TRBV29-1; CDR3 length: 14; CDR3 protein: CSLDSGTGNNEQFF
clone size: once; V gene: TRBV7-6; CDR3 length: 14; CDR3 protein: CASSIQGKNTEAFF
clone size: many; V gene: TRBV20-1; CDR3 length: 18; CDR3 protein: CSARDRGLAYISRETQYF
clone size: .; V gene: TRBV9; CDR3 length: 15; CDR3 protein: CASSQTYTSITEAFF
clone size: .; V gene: TRBV15; CDR3 length: 13; CDR3 protein: CATSRDLGLEQYF
clone size: few; V gene: TRBV28; CDR3 length: 15; CDR3 protein: CASSADRGSTDTQYF
clone size: many; V gene: TRBV5-1; CDR3 length: 15; CDR3 protein: CASRFTSGMRNEQFF
clone size: .; V gene: TRBV5-1; CDR3 length: 15; CDR3 protein: CASSPWNGGSTEAFF
clone size: many; V gene: TRBV12-3/TRBV12-4; CDR3 length: 13; CDR3 protein: CALRISGANVLTF
clone size: many; V gene: TRBV9; CDR3 length: 15; CDR3 protein: CASRRRWTSTDTQYF
clone size: .; V gene: TRBV4-2; CDR3 length: 17; CDR3 protein: CASSLKGSGLGGTEAFF
clone size: few; V gene: TRBV4-2; CDR3 length: 15; CDR3 protein: CASSQETGHTGELFF
clone size: .; V gene: TRBV20-1; CDR3 length: 14; CDR3 protein: CSARDRRGLNEQFF
clone size: few; V gene: TRBV12-3/TRBV12-4; CDR3 length: 14; CDR3 protein: CASSTDRVPHGYTF
clone size: few; V gene: TRBV24-1; CDR3 length: 15; CDR3 protein: CATSDLGGGPDTQYF
clone size: few; V gene: TRBV6-2/TRBV6-3; CDR3 length: 11; CDR3 protein: CASGRRDTQYF
clone size: few; V gene: TRBV5-1; CDR3 length: 15; CDR3 protein: CASSSLGDMNTEAFF
clone size: few; V gene: TRBV9; CDR3 length: 16; CDR3 protein: CASSVGGGVPTDTQYF
clone size: .; V gene: TRBV20-1; CDR3 length: 15; CDR3 protein: CSAVPPGHPLDTQYF